This entry describes one TCR beta chain. Its antigen is still unknown. PCR involved 60 Vbeta and 13 Jbeta primers. The table came from immunoSEQ multiplex PCR; TCRdb's copy has only in-frame clones and leaves some out. The table lists 150,000 to 200,000 clones, less than 90% of them singletons. While unrecorded immune exposures were likely, the donors were nominally healthy when sampled. The data originate from a study of cytomegalovirus exposure and HLA in healthy donors. The CDR3 covers 15 residues. V lost 8 bases and J lost 2, with 19 bases in between. Germline V gene data show CDR1 as LGHNA and CDR2 as YNFKEQ. Regarding the study as a whole: A missense DCLRE1C variant was associated with V- and J-gene trimming of TCR beta chains in a later analysis, and an independent cohort replicated the association.

V gene TRBV4-2 combines with J gene TRBJ2-7; D unclear. The sequence was collected from a boy aged 5 to 17 in good health and CMV-seronegative. The sequencing sample was made of PBMCs. The CDR3 loop reads CASRPLVTQPYEQYF. DNA of the CDR3: TGTGCCAGCCGCCCCCTCGTGACACAACCCTACGAGCAGTACTTC.